This entry concerns a single TCR beta chain. The table came from immunoSEQ multiplex PCR; TCRdb's copy has only in-frame clones and leaves some out. The sample yields 55,000 to 75,000 clones, about four fifths seen once. V trimming: 5 bases; J trimming: 7 bases; junction bases outside the gene matches: 14. The CDR3 length is 17 residues. CDR1 is SEHNR and CDR2 is FQNEAQ in the germline V gene (reference sequence). This entry belongs to a study of glioma-infiltrating T cells after dendritic cell vaccination. Time point of the sample: after dendritic cell vaccination, including at tumor progression/relapse.

The chain is built from TRBV7-9 and TRBJ2-2, with 9 bases matching TRBD2. Material: blood, obtained after dendritic cell vaccination. The receptor's source is a human donor with glioblastoma. The CDR3 here is CASSPPWRGGLIGELFF. DNA for the CDR3: TGTGCCAGCAGCCCCCCCTGGCGGGGGGGGCTCATCGGGGAGCTGTTTTTT.